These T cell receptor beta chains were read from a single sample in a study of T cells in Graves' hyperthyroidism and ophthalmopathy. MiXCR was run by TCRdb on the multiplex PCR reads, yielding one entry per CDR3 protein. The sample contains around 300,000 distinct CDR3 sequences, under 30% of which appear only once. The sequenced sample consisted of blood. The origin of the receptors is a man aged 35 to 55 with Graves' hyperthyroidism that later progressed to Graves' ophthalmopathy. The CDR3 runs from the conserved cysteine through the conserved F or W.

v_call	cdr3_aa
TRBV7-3	CASSRDRGVGELFF
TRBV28	CASSLFASNEQYF
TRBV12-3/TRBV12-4	CASSLELAGGSYEQYF
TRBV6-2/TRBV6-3	CASSRTATYEQYF
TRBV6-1	CASRSGTGTFEPQHF
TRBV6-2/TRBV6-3	CASSSRVGNTEAFF
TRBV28	CASTFGHGYTF
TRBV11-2	CASSTSTRQMGSYEQYF
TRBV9	CASSPPGATTGEQYF
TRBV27	CASSPGTGGNTIYF
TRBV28	CASSLNPLAGSTEAFF
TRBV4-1	CASSKGQVGQPQHF
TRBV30	CAWSRTGQYQETQYF
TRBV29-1	CSVRLAGGHEQYF
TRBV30	CAWSSPSPFPNTEAFF
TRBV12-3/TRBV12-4	CASTAGRGYTF
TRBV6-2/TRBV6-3	CASSSGTPQAFF
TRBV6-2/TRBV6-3	CASSYGGQLYGYTF
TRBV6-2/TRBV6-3	CASTLLGTGSSYEQCF
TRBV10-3	CAISQTRDSSYEQYF
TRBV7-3	CASRLTSTDTQYF
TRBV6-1	CASSEGLVQETQYF
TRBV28	CASSLGGADSNQPQHF
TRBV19	CASRNQGNSGNTIYF
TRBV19	CASSQTMNTEAFF
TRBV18	CASSSITGGNGNTIYF
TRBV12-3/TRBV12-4	CASSLDTSGKKNIQYF
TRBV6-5	CASSHSDASYGYTF
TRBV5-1	CASSFDSDYGYTF
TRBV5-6	CASSEESPFYEQYF
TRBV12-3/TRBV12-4	CASSLGVPYEQYF
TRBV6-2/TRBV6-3	CATQGQNTDTQYF
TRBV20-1	CSTGVNQPQHF
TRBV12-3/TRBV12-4	CASTQGTGVRGNTEAFF
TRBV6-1	CASSERMDTLIRFQETQYF
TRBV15	CATSRGGVRYGYTF
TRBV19	CASRDRPRNTEAFF